This TCR beta chain was identified in a study of T cell responses to AZD1222 COVID-19 vaccine. The CDR3 has 14 amino acids. Trimming removed 5 bases from V and 1 base from J; junction bases left unmatched: 2. Germline V CDR1 and CDR2: SNHLY, FYNNEI. General study findings and limits: The study found vaccine-associated CD4 TCRs spanning spike, dominant at 160-218 and 743-854. There were repertoire samples only from the period after the peak T cell response. Donor demographics were predominantly white British with a female majority; clonal diversity may be underestimated. Of spike-specific TCRs, nearly half reportedly target regions left unmutated in variants.

Only in-frame clones appear in the TCRdb table, and some are missing; sequencing was by immunoSEQ multiplex PCR. The sample lists around 100,000 clones; around 94% were seen once. The sample holds one count of this clone. Antigen unknown. This specimen consisted of peripheral blood, obtained on day 0 of AZD1222 vaccination. The rearrangement links TRBV2 to TRBJ1-5; TRBD1 matches at 7 bases. The source of this sequence is an adult in good health. The CDR3, as DNA: TGTGCCAGCAGTACACAGGGGAGCAATCAGCCCCAGCATTTT. Encoded protein: CASSTQGSNQPQHF.